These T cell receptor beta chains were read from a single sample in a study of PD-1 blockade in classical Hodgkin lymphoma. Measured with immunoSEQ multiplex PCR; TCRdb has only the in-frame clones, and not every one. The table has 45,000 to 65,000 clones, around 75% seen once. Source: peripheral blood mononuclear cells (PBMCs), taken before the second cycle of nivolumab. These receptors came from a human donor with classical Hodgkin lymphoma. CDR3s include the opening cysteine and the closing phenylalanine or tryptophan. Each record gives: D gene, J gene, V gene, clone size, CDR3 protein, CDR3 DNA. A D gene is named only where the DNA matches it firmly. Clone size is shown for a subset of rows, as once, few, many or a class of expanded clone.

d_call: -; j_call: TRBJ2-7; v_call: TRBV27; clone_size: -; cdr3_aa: CASGPYEQYF; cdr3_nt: TGTGCCAGCGGCCCCTACGAGCAGTACTTC
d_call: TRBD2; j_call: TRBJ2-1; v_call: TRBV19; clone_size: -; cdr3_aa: CASSPASGSSFNEQFF; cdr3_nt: TGTGCCAGTAGTCCCGCTAGCGGGAGCTCGTTCAATGAGCAGTTCTTC
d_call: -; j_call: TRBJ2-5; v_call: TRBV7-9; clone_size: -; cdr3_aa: CASSATWGTQYF; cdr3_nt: TGTGCCAGCAGCGCCACCTGGGGGACCCAGTACTTC
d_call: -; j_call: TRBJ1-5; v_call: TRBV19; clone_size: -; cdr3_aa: CASSIDPRAQGRNQPQHF; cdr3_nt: TGTGCCAGTAGTATAGACCCCCGGGCCCAAGGGCGCAATCAGCCCCAGCATTTT
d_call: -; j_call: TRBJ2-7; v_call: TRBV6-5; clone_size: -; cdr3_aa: CASSYASETYEQYF; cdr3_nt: TGTGCCAGCAGTTACGCTAGCGAGACCTACGAGCAGTACTTC
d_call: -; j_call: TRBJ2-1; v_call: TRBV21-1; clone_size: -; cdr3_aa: CASSNQALREQFF; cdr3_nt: TGTGCCAGCAGCAACCAGGCCCTTCGGGAGCAGTTCTTC
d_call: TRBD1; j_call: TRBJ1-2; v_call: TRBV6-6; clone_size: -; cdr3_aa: CASRPGQNYGYTF; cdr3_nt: TGTGCCAGCAGGCCGGGACAGAACTATGGCTACACCTTC
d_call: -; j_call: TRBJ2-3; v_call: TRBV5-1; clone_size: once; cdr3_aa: CASSLDGRDTQYF; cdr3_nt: TGCGCCAGCAGCTTGGACGGGAGAGATACGCAGTATTTT
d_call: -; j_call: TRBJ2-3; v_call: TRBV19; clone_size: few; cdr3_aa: CASSIRPSGTDTQYF; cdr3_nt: TGTGCCAGTAGTATTCGGCCATCTGGCACAGATACGCAGTATTTT
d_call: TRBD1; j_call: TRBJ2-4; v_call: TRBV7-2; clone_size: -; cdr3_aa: CASSTKTGAWENIQYF; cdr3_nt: TGTGCCAGCAGCACAAAGACAGGGGCTTGGGAAAACATTCAGTACTTC
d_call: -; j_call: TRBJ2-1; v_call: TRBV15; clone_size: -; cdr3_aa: CATSRDFKGEQFF; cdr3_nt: TGTGCCACCAGCAGAGATTTTAAAGGGGAGCAGTTCTTC
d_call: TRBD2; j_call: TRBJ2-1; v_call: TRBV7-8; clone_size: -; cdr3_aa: CASSWPSGLAGSSYNEQFF; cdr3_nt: TGTGCCAGCAGCTGGCCCTCAGGACTAGCGGGTAGCTCCTACAATGAGCAGTTCTTC
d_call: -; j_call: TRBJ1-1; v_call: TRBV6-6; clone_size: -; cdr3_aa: CASSPGLNTEAFF; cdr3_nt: TGTGCCAGCAGCCCGGGACTGAACACTGAAGCTTTCTTT
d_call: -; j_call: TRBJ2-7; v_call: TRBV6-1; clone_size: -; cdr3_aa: CASSEAGSGSTYEQYF; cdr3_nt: TGTGCCAGCAGTGAAGCGGGATCGGGCTCCACCTACGAGCAGTACTTC